The 29 T cell receptor beta chains below all came from one sample that was sequenced in a study of TIL therapy for anti-PD-1-resistant metastatic lung cancer. This was the immunoSEQ v3 assay. Here immunoSEQ multiplex PCR was the method, and the copy in TCRdb shows in-frame clones only, minus some. The sample holds about 36,000 clones, less than 75% seen once. Documented time point: pre-treatment sample, taken before nivolumab and TIL therapy. The sequences come from blood, collected at baseline. These receptors were obtained from a person aged 25 to 85 with non-small cell lung cancer.

The gene calls are TRBV6-1 and TRBJ2-4; weak D call: TRBD1 (6 bases). This CDR3 comprises 17 residues. The germline gives CDR1 MNHNS, CDR2 SASEGT. V shed 1 base and J shed 0 bases, with 13 bases lying between them. CDR3 DNA sequence: TGTGCCAGCAGTGAAGAGGTCAGGGGATTAGCCAAAAACATTCAGTACTTC. Translated, it gives CASSEEVRGLAKNIQYF.

The chain is built from TRBV19 and TRBJ1-4; D not resolved. Trimming left V 7 bases short and J 4 bases short, with 16 bases between. CDR3 length equals 15 residues. The germline V gene has CDR1 LNHDA and CDR2 SQIVND (reference sequence). This CDR3 reads CASIDRAALNEKLFF. In DNA form, the CDR3 reads TGTGCCAGTATCGACCGGGCCGCGCTTAATGAAAAACTGTTTTTT.

This chain joins TRBV5-6 and TRBJ2-6; possible D gene TRBD1, 6 bases. The CDR3 consists of 17 residues. Germline-derived CDR1 and CDR2 are SGHDT and YYEEEE. The V end was cut by 4 bases, the J end by 0 bases, with 14 bases between. The CDR3 loop reads CASSIGQSNSGANVLTF. The CDR3 bases are TGTGCCAGCAGCATAGGACAGTCCAACTCTGGGGCCAACGTCCTGACTTTC.

The genes are TRBV28 and TRBJ2-1; D is undetermined. This CDR3 contains 12 residues. V was clipped by 5 bases and J by 5 bases, with 7 bases between them. The V gene's germline CDR1 is MDHEN and CDR2 SYDVKM. The CDR3 DNA sequence: TGTGCCAGCAGTCTTCTAGACAATGAGCAGTTCTTC. It yields the protein CASSLLDNEQFF.

The chain links TRBV5-1 to TRBJ2-1; 8 nucleotides agree with TRBD2. V dropped 4 bases and J dropped 8; count of bases not matched to a gene: 8. Germline-derived CDR1 and CDR2 are SGHRS and YFSETQ. There are 14 residues in the CDR3. The CDR3 nucleotides are TGCGCCAGCAGCAGGACGGGAGGGCGGGATGAGCAGTTCTTC. This gives the protein CASSRTGGRDEQFF.

The gene calls are TRBV30 and TRBJ1-2; 10 bases agree with TRBD1. Germline CDR1 reads GTSNPN; CDR2 reads SVGIG (reference sequence). This CDR3 comprises 13 residues. Losses at the gene ends were 2 bases for V and 7 bases for J; bases not matched to a gene: 4. This chain's CDR3 is CAWSPGQGVGYTF. The CDR3 coding sequence is TGTGCCTGGAGTCCAGGACAGGGGGTTGGCTACACCTTC.

This chain connects TRBV20-1 to TRBJ1-2; tentative D call: TRBD1 (5 bases). The germline V and J ends were trimmed by 6 bases and 7 bases, with 12 bases remaining between them. Germline V gene sequence: CDR1 DFQATT, CDR2 SNEGSKA (reference sequence). This CDR3 has 11 residues. The CDR3 reads CSADRDGGYTF. CDR3 nucleotide sequence: TGCAGTGCGGACCGGGACGGTGGCTACACCTTC.

The V and J genes are TRBV6-6 and TRBJ2-2; D ambiguous. V gave up 7 bases and J gave up 1 base, with 7 bases separating them. Germline CDR1 MNHNY, CDR2 SVGAGI (reference sequence). The CDR3 has 13 residues. CDR3 nucleotides: TGTGCCAGCACTGCCCTGAACACCGGGGAGCTGTTTTTT. Encoded protein: CASTALNTGELFF.

The rearrangement links TRBV9 to TRBJ1-1, with D unresolved. This CDR3 comprises 13 residues. Trimming left V 3 bases short and J 5 bases short, with 11 bases between. In germline, CDR1 is SGDLS, CDR2 YYNGEE. For the CDR3, the DNA is TGTGCCAGCAGCGGTTTCGAGTGGACTGAAGCTTTCTTT. The encoded protein is CASSGFEWTEAFF. Full variable domain (remainder filled in from reference TRBV9 and TRBJ1-1): DSGVTQTPKHLITATGQRVTLRCSPRSGDLSVYWYQQSLDQGLQFLIQYYNGEERAKGNILERFSAQQFPDLHSELNLSSLELGDSALYFCASSGFEWTEAFFGQGTRLTVV.

The chain has TRBV28 and TRBJ2-7, with 7 nucleotides matching TRBD1. The CDR3 is 13 residues long. The V segment lost 3 bases and the J segment 6 bases; nucleotides outside the gene matches: 5. The germline V gene has CDR1 MDHEN and CDR2 SYDVKM. CDR3 in DNA: TGTGCCAGCAGTTTCGGGACAGCTTTCGAGCAGTACTTC. As protein: CASSFGTAFEQYF.

The chain recombines TRBV14 with TRBJ2-7; no definite D call. Germline CDR1 SGHDN, CDR2 FVKESK. V shed 4 bases and J shed 5 bases, with 21 bases lying between them. CDR3 length equals 16 residues. The CDR3 DNA is TGTGCCAGCAGCCTAATTCGTACTACGCATCGGGACGAGCAGTACTTC. Translation gives CASSLIRTTHRDEQYF. The variable domain in full, completed from reference TRBV14 and TRBJ2-7, reads EAGVTQFPSHSVIEKGQTVTLRCDPISGHDNLYWYRRVMGKEIKFLLHFVKESKQDESGMPNNRFLAERTGGTYSTLKVQPAELEDSGVYFCASSLIRTTHRDEQYFGPGTRLTVT.

The chain couples TRBV7-3 to TRBJ2-2; 12 nucleotides match TRBD2. V trimming: 4 bases; J trimming: 9 bases; junction bases outside the gene matches: 3. The CDR3 runs 14 residues. Per the germline V gene, CDR1 is SGHTA and CDR2 is FQGTGA. The CDR3 nucleotides read TGTGCCAGCAGCTCACTAGCGGGAGGACGGGAGCTGTTTTTT. Its translation: CASSSLAGGRELFF.

The V call is TRBV5-8, the J call TRBJ1-2; tentative D call: TRBD1 (5 bases). The V gene lost 2 bases and the J gene lost 2 bases, with 7 bases spanning the gap. The CDR3 loop spans 13 amino acids. Germline loops: CDR1 SGHTS, CDR2 YDEGEE. CDR3 sequence: CASSFHRNYGYTF. The CDR3 DNA is TGTGCCAGCAGCTTCCACAGGAACTATGGCTACACCTTC.

The rearrangement joins TRBV6-5 to TRBJ1-5, with TRBD1 matching over 9 bases. Per germline, CDR1 MNHEY and CDR2 SVGAGI. CDR3 length: 15 residues. With 2 bases clipped from V and 7 bases from J, the junction kept 6 bases outside the gene matches. This chain's CDR3 is CASSYNRGQGQPQHF. DNA of the CDR3: TGTGCCAGCAGTTACAACAGGGGGCAGGGACAGCCCCAGCATTTT.

This rearrangement joins TRBV7-2 to TRBJ2-2, with D unclear. Trimming cost V 4 bases and J 0 bases, with 9 bases left between them. Germline loops: CDR1 SGHTA, CDR2 FQGNSA. The CDR3 loop spans 15 amino acids. CDR3 sequence reads: CASSSGPANTGELFF. The CDR3, as DNA: TGTGCCAGCAGCTCCGGTCCCGCGAACACCGGGGAGCTGTTTTTT.

J is TRBJ1-1 and V is TRBV5-5; D gene uncertain. Trimming removed 0 bases from V and 2 bases from J, with 8 bases in between. Germline CDR1 is SGHKS and CDR2 is YYEKEE (reference sequence). The CDR3 spans 14 residues. CDR3 protein: CASSLDGRNTEAFF. As DNA, the CDR3 is TGTGCCAGCAGCTTGGACGGTCGAAACACTGAAGCTTTCTTT.

The V call is TRBV30, the J call TRBJ1-1, with 10 bases identical to TRBD1. V lost 0 bases, J lost 7 bases, and 11 bases stayed unmatched. CDR3 length: 16 amino acids. Looked up from germline, CDR1 is GTSNPN and CDR2 is SVGIG (reference sequence). CDR3 nucleotide sequence: TGTGCCTGGAGTGTAGGTGGGACAGGGGTATCGGTTGAAGCTTTCTTT. Its translation: CAWSVGGTGVSVEAFF. The entire variable domain, with the rest obtained from reference TRBV30 and TRBJ1-1, is as follows: SQTIHQWPATLVQPVGSPLSLECTVEGTSNPNLYWYRQAAGRGLQLLFYSVGIGQISSEVPQNLSASRPQDRQFILSSKKLLLSDSGFYLCAWSVGGTGVSVEAFFGQGTRLTVV.

This clone was recorded once. The CDR3 DNA reads TGTGCCAGCAGCTATACAAGAGACACTGAAGCTTTCTTT. Encoded protein: CASSYTRDTEAFF. This chain connects TRBV7-3 to TRBJ1-1; D gene ambiguous. CDR1 and CDR2 from the germline V gene are SGHTA and FQGTGA. CDR3 length: 13 amino acids. V was clipped by 4 bases and J by 3 bases, with 9 bases between them.

V and J are TRBV15 and TRBJ2-1; the D call may be TRBD1 or TRBD2 (5 bases each). V lost 5 bases and J 6 bases, leaving 11 bases between the germline ends. The V gene's germline CDR1 is LNHNV and CDR2 YYDKDF (reference sequence). The CDR3 runs to 13 residues. The CDR3 reads CATSPRGVNEQFF. The CDR3 DNA is TGTGCCACCAGCCCGCGAGGGGTCAATGAGCAGTTCTTC.

The chain links TRBV27 to TRBJ1-4; 7 bases agree with TRBD1. The CDR3 runs to 15 residues. Looked up from germline, CDR1 is MNHEY and CDR2 is SMNVEV (reference sequence). The ends lost 1 base at V and 5 bases at J; junction bases unmatched: 4. The CDR3 is CASSLYGTVNEKLFF. In DNA form, the CDR3 reads TGTGCCAGCAGTTTATACGGGACAGTAAATGAAAAACTGTTTTTT.

There are a few counts of this clone. This chain links TRBV2 with TRBJ1-1; the D is unclear. Trimming left V 7 bases short and J 1 base short, with 13 bases between. Germline CDR1 is SNHLY and CDR2 is FYNNEI. The CDR3 spans 14 residues. CDR3 in DNA: TGTGCCAGCACGGGAGCGAGCAGGAACACTGAAGCTTTCTTT. Amino acids: CASTGASRNTEAFF.

The V and J genes are TRBV14 and TRBJ2-7; D perhaps matches TRBD2 (5 bases). The CDR3 loop spans 16 amino acids. The V and J ends lost 0 bases and 6 bases respectively, with 18 bases between them. Germline V gene lookup returns CDR1 SGHDN and CDR2 FVKESK. In nucleotides, the CDR3 is TGTGCCAGCAGCCAAGAACCGGGGAACAGACCCCTCGAGCAGTACTTC. This gives the protein CASSQEPGNRPLEQYF.

V usage is TRBV9 and J usage is TRBJ2-2; 13 positions match TRBD2. The germline gives CDR1 SGDLS, CDR2 YYNGEE. The J segment lost 7 bases and the V segment lost 3 bases, leaving 9 bases of the junction unmatched. This CDR3 contains 17 residues. CDR3 DNA: TGTGCCAGCAGCGGTGGTAAACTAGCGGGAGGGCGCGGGGAGCTGTTTTTT. This translates into CASSGGKLAGGRGELFF.

The rearrangement uses TRBV6-1 and TRBJ1-5; D call uncertain. V lost 7 bases and J lost 3, with 13 bases in between. The CDR3 runs 14 residues. Germline V gene data show CDR1 as MNHNS and CDR2 as SASEGT. The CDR3 spells CASTGRMLNQPQHF. The CDR3 DNA sequence: TGTGCCAGCACTGGACGGATGCTCAATCAGCCCCAGCATTTT.

This clone was counted only a few times. The genes are TRBV30 and TRBJ2-2; D might be TRBD1 or TRBD2, each matching 5 bases. This CDR3 is 14 amino acids long. Germline V lookup: CDR1 GTSNPN, CDR2 SVGIG (reference sequence). Between the trimmed V and J ends, which lost 3 bases and 1 base, there was a span of 9 bases. The CDR3 sequence is CAWSLGGNTGELFF. In DNA form, the CDR3 reads TGTGCCTGGAGCCTTGGGGGGAACACCGGGGAGCTGTTTTTT.

The chain combines TRBV29-1 with TRBJ2-3; 10 bases match TRBD2. The CDR3 runs 16 residues. Looked up from germline, CDR1 is SQVTM and CDR2 is ANQGSEA. The junction had 6 bases not matched to a gene; V was cut back by 1 base and J by 2 bases. This CDR3 is CSVEGFSGRNTDTQYF. DNA of the CDR3: TGCAGCGTTGAAGGGTTTAGCGGGAGGAACACAGATACGCAGTATTTT.

This sequence joins TRBV11-2 and TRBJ2-7, with D uncertain. This CDR3 has 15 residues. The germline gives CDR1 SGHAT, CDR2 FQNNGV. Deletions cut 1 base from V and 4 bases from J, with 14 bases between. CDR3 loop: CASSLGPGGLYEQYF. CDR3 bases: TGTGCCAGCAGCTTAGGCCCCGGCGGCCTTTACGAGCAGTACTTC.

This clone was seen a handful of times. The J gene is TRBJ2-2, the V gene TRBV7-9; TRBD2 matches 13 bases. After removal of 4 bases from V and 7 bases from J, the junction contained 12 bases not matched to a gene. The CDR3 totals 18 residues. Per germline, CDR1 SEHNR and CDR2 FQNEAQ (reference sequence). DNA of the CDR3: TGTGCCAGCAGCTCCTCCGGGACTAGCGGGATGAGGGGCGGGGAGCTGTTTTTT. Its protein product is CASSSSGTSGMRGGELFF.

The chain uses TRBV10-3 and TRBJ2-7; D remains unclear. The CDR3 spans 12 residues. Deletions cut 2 bases from V and 7 bases from J, with 9 bases between. Germline lookup yields CDR1 ENHRY and CDR2 SYGVKD. CDR3 DNA sequence: TGTGCCATCAGTGAGCGGGTAGGGGAGCAGTACTTC. Translating it yields CAISERVGEQYF.